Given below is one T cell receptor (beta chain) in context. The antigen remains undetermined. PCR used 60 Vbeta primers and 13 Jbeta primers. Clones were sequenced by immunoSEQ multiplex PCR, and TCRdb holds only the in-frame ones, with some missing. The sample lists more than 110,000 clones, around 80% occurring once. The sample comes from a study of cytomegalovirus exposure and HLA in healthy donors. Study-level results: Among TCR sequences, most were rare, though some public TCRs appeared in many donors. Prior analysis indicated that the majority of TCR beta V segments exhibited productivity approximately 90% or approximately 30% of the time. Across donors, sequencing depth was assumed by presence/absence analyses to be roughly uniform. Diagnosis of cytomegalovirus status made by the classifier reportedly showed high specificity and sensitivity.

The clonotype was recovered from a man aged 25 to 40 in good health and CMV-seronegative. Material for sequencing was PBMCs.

The CDR3 is CASSLRQYTEAFF. Written as DNA, the CDR3 is TGTGCCAGCAGCCTTAGACAGTACACTGAAGCTTTCTTT. The chain is built from TRBV5-5 and TRBJ1-1, with TRBD1 as a possible D gene (5 bases). The CDR3 spans 13 residues. Per germline, CDR1 SGHKS and CDR2 YYEKEE (reference sequence). Trimming took 4 bases from V and 3 from J, leaving 10 bases between them.